The rows below give T cell receptor beta chains drawn from one sample of a study of shared clonotypes between healthy human individuals. Assay: immunoSEQ multiplex PCR; the TCRdb copy retains only in-frame clones and omits some. The table has about 980,000 clones, approximately 76% seen once. The sequenced sample consisted of memory CD4+ T cells sorted from blood. The receptors come from a man aged 18-30 years in good health. CDR3s include the opening cysteine and the closing phenylalanine or tryptophan. A D gene is named only where the DNA matches it firmly. Clone size is stated in some rows and not others, as once, few, many or a class when expanded.

d_gene: -
j_gene: TRBJ1-1
abundance: -
v_gene: TRBV5-1
CDR3nt: TGCGCCAGCAGCCGTCTGTCTAGTAACACTGAAGCTTTCTTT
CDR3aa: CASSRLSSNTEAFF

d_gene: TRBD2
j_gene: TRBJ2-3
abundance: few
v_gene: TRBV2
CDR3nt: TGTGCCAGCACCCGACGGACTAGCGGGGGGTCAGATACGCAGTATTTT
CDR3aa: CASTRRTSGGSDTQYF

d_gene: -
j_gene: TRBJ1-2
abundance: -
v_gene: TRBV28
CDR3nt: TGTGCCAGCAGTCCGGGTGGGGCGAAGGCCAACTATGGCTACACCTTC
CDR3aa: CASSPGGAKANYGYTF

d_gene: TRBD1
j_gene: TRBJ2-5
abundance: -
v_gene: TRBV2
CDR3nt: TGTGCCAGCAGTCAAGACAGGGCGGCAGAGACCCAGTACTTC
CDR3aa: CASSQDRAAETQYF

d_gene: -
j_gene: TRBJ2-4
abundance: -
v_gene: TRBV5-4
CDR3nt: TGTGCCAGCAGCTTGGGGGGAGATGTGGCCAAAAACATTCAGTACTTC
CDR3aa: CASSLGGDVAKNIQYF

d_gene: TRBD1
j_gene: TRBJ1-4
abundance: -
v_gene: TRBV5-6
CDR3nt: TGTGCCAGCAGGGGACAGGCGGGTGAAAAACTGTTTTTT
CDR3aa: CASRGQAGEKLFF

d_gene: -
j_gene: TRBJ2-1
abundance: -
v_gene: TRBV10-3
CDR3nt: TGTGCCATCAGTGAGTCAGGAAATGAGCAGTTCTTC
CDR3aa: CAISESGNEQFF

d_gene: -
j_gene: TRBJ2-1
abundance: few
v_gene: TRBV11-2
CDR3nt: TGTGCCAGCAGCTTAGACAGGGCCGGGGAGCAGTTCTTC
CDR3aa: CASSLDRAGEQFF

d_gene: -
j_gene: TRBJ2-3
abundance: -
v_gene: TRBV10-3
CDR3nt: TGTGCCATCACCTCACTTACCGGAGATACGCAGTATTTT
CDR3aa: CAITSLTGDTQYF

d_gene: TRBD1
j_gene: TRBJ1-2
abundance: -
v_gene: TRBV19
CDR3nt: TGTGCCAGTAAACCCTATCGGACAGGGGGCGATGGCTACACCTTC
CDR3aa: CASKPYRTGGDGYTF

d_gene: -
j_gene: TRBJ1-6
abundance: -
v_gene: TRBV27
CDR3nt: TGTGCCAGCACTGAGGGGTACCTCAATTCACCCCTCCACTTT
CDR3aa: CASTEGYLNSPLHF

d_gene: -
j_gene: TRBJ2-3
abundance: -
v_gene: TRBV5-8
CDR3nt: TGTGCCAGCAGCTTGGTCTCGAGGGGCAGGGCAGATACGCAGTATTTT
CDR3aa: CASSLVSRGRADTQYF

d_gene: -
j_gene: TRBJ2-6
abundance: many
v_gene: TRBV18
CDR3nt: TGTGCCAGCTCACCACCGGGGTATGGGGCCAACGTCCTGACTTTC
CDR3aa: CASSPPGYGANVLTF

d_gene: -
j_gene: TRBJ1-1
abundance: -
v_gene: TRBV5-1
CDR3nt: TGCGCCAGCAGCTTGGGAATGAGAGAAGCTTTCTTT
CDR3aa: CASSLGMREAFF

d_gene: -
j_gene: TRBJ1-2
abundance: -
v_gene: TRBV28
CDR3nt: TGTGCCAGCAGTTCCCCCGTGCTACTGGGGTATGGCTACACCTTC
CDR3aa: CASSSPVLLGYGYTF

d_gene: -
j_gene: TRBJ2-7
abundance: -
v_gene: TRBV14
CDR3nt: TGTGCCAGCAGCCCCTCCTGGATGTCCTACGAGCAGTACTTC
CDR3aa: CASSPSWMSYEQYF

d_gene: -
j_gene: TRBJ1-4
abundance: once
v_gene: TRBV19
CDR3nt: TGTGCCAGTAGTATTCTGGGCGGTAATGAAAAACTGTTTTTT
CDR3aa: CASSILGGNEKLFF

d_gene: -
j_gene: TRBJ2-7
abundance: -
v_gene: TRBV7-8
CDR3nt: TGTGCCAGCAGCCCTGACAGGTCCCACGAGCAGTACTTC
CDR3aa: CASSPDRSHEQYF

d_gene: TRBD1
j_gene: TRBJ2-2
abundance: -
v_gene: TRBV6-5
CDR3nt: TGTGCCAGCACTGACAGGGGAGGTACCGGGGAGCTGTTTTTT
CDR3aa: CASTDRGGTGELFF

d_gene: -
j_gene: TRBJ1-4
abundance: few
v_gene: TRBV18
CDR3nt: TGTGCCAGCTCACCGGGGAGCGGTAATGAAAAACTGTTTTTT
CDR3aa: CASSPGSGNEKLFF

d_gene: -
j_gene: TRBJ2-5
abundance: -
v_gene: TRBV23-1
CDR3nt: TGCGCCAGCAGTCAATCGAACTCCCTGCTACGAGGAGAGACCCAGTACTTC
CDR3aa: CASSQSNSLLRGETQYF

d_gene: TRBD1
j_gene: TRBJ1-6
abundance: -
v_gene: TRBV5-1
CDR3nt: TGCGCCAGCAATCAGGGGGCGGATTCACCCCTCCACTTT
CDR3aa: CASNQGADSPLHF

d_gene: -
j_gene: TRBJ2-7
abundance: once
v_gene: TRBV7-2
CDR3nt: TGTGCCAGCACCCGCAGCCTTACCGGGGACGAGCAGTACTTC
CDR3aa: CASTRSLTGDEQYF

d_gene: TRBD1
j_gene: TRBJ1-2
abundance: many
v_gene: TRBV4-1
CDR3nt: TGCGCCAGCAGCCAACACTGGTCCCCGGGACAGGTTAACTATGGCTACACCTTC
CDR3aa: CASSQHWSPGQVNYGYTF

d_gene: TRBD2
j_gene: TRBJ2-1
abundance: -
v_gene: TRBV2
CDR3nt: TGTGCCAGCAGTGTAGCGGGGGGGAGCTCCTACAATGAGCAGTTCTTC
CDR3aa: CASSVAGGSSYNEQFF

d_gene: TRBD1
j_gene: TRBJ2-5
abundance: -
v_gene: TRBV4-1
CDR3nt: TGCGCCAGCAGCCAATTACAGGGGTCCCAAGAGACCCAGTACTTC
CDR3aa: CASSQLQGSQETQYF

d_gene: TRBD2
j_gene: TRBJ2-1
abundance: -
v_gene: TRBV11-1
CDR3nt: TGTGCCAGCAGCAAAACTAGCGGGGGGGCCTGGAATGAGCAGTTCTTC
CDR3aa: CASSKTSGGAWNEQFF

d_gene: TRBD2
j_gene: TRBJ2-3
abundance: once
v_gene: TRBV9
CDR3nt: TGTGCCAGCGGGGTAGGGCTAGCGGGCACAGATACGCAGTATTTT
CDR3aa: CASGVGLAGTDTQYF

d_gene: -
j_gene: TRBJ1-4
abundance: once
v_gene: TRBV5-1
CDR3nt: TGCGCCAGCGGCGAGACAGGACTTAATAATGAAAAACTGTTTTTT
CDR3aa: CASGETGLNNEKLFF

d_gene: -
j_gene: TRBJ1-2
abundance: -
v_gene: TRBV9
CDR3nt: TGTGCCAGCACCTACGGGTCAGCTAACTATGGCTACACCTTC
CDR3aa: CASTYGSANYGYTF

d_gene: -
j_gene: TRBJ1-6
abundance: few
v_gene: TRBV18
CDR3nt: TGTGCCAGCTCAGAACAAAATTCACCCCTCCACTTT
CDR3aa: CASSEQNSPLHF

d_gene: -
j_gene: TRBJ2-3
abundance: -
v_gene: TRBV27
CDR3nt: TGTGCCAGCAGATCTCCCAGGGATACGCAGTATTTT
CDR3aa: CASRSPRDTQYF

d_gene: -
j_gene: TRBJ2-3
abundance: -
v_gene: TRBV30
CDR3nt: TGTGCCTGGAGTCGGGGCGGGGCTGCAGATACGCAGTATTTT
CDR3aa: CAWSRGGAADTQYF

d_gene: -
j_gene: TRBJ2-5
abundance: few
v_gene: TRBV11-2
CDR3nt: TGTGCCAGCAGCTTGGGGGAGACCCAGTACTTC
CDR3aa: CASSLGETQYF

d_gene: TRBD1
j_gene: TRBJ2-7
abundance: -
v_gene: TRBV6-5
CDR3nt: TGTGCCAGCAGCCAAACACGACAGGGCTACGAGCAGTACTTC
CDR3aa: CASSQTRQGYEQYF

d_gene: TRBD2
j_gene: TRBJ2-7
abundance: -
v_gene: TRBV7-8
CDR3nt: TGTGCCAGCAGCCCGGGGACTAGCGGGAGCTACGAGCAGTACTTC
CDR3aa: CASSPGTSGSYEQYF

d_gene: -
j_gene: TRBJ1-1
abundance: -
v_gene: TRBV28
CDR3nt: TGTGCCAGCAGTCCCTCGGGACACTTGGGGAACACTGAAGCTTTCTTT
CDR3aa: CASSPSGHLGNTEAFF

d_gene: -
j_gene: TRBJ1-3
abundance: -
v_gene: TRBV30
CDR3nt: TGTGCCTGGAGGCCGGTTGGTGCAAACACCATATATTTT
CDR3aa: CAWRPVGANTIYF

d_gene: TRBD1
j_gene: TRBJ2-1
abundance: -
v_gene: TRBV6-6
CDR3nt: TGTGCCAGCAGTTACAGGCGACAGGGGGCGGATGAGCAGTTCTTC
CDR3aa: CASSYRRQGADEQFF

d_gene: TRBD2
j_gene: TRBJ2-3
abundance: -
v_gene: TRBV27
CDR3nt: TGTGCCAGCAGTTTGGGCGGGAGGGGGACAGATACGCAGTATTTT
CDR3aa: CASSLGGRGTDTQYF

d_gene: -
j_gene: TRBJ2-2
abundance: -
v_gene: TRBV30
CDR3nt: TGTGCCTGGAGTAGAGGAGAAAGGACCGGGGAGCTGTTTTTT
CDR3aa: CAWSRGERTGELFF

d_gene: TRBD1
j_gene: TRBJ1-3
abundance: -
v_gene: TRBV10-3
CDR3nt: TGTGCCATTCGCTCGGGACAGAGAAACACCATATATTTT
CDR3aa: CAIRSGQRNTIYF

d_gene: -
j_gene: TRBJ1-4
abundance: -
v_gene: TRBV5-1
CDR3nt: TGCGCCAGCAGCTTGGCTTTCGGTCAGGGAGGCGAAAAACTGTTTTTT
CDR3aa: CASSLAFGQGGEKLFF

d_gene: -
j_gene: TRBJ1-6
abundance: -
v_gene: TRBV5-6
CDR3nt: TGTGCCAGCAGCGTACGCAGGAAAACGGGATCACCCCTCCACTTT
CDR3aa: CASSVRRKTGSPLHF

d_gene: -
j_gene: TRBJ2-7
abundance: -
v_gene: TRBV9
CDR3nt: TGTGCCAGCAGCGCTCCGGGACGTCCAGACGAGCAGTACTTC
CDR3aa: CASSAPGRPDEQYF

d_gene: -
j_gene: TRBJ2-7
abundance: -
v_gene: TRBV7-9
CDR3nt: TGTGCCAGCAGCCCCGGCGGGACACAATACGAGCAGTACTTC
CDR3aa: CASSPGGTQYEQYF

d_gene: TRBD1
j_gene: TRBJ2-5
abundance: -
v_gene: TRBV5-6
CDR3nt: TGTGCCAGCAGCGCGGACAGGGGGGCAGAGACCCAGTACTTC
CDR3aa: CASSADRGAETQYF

d_gene: TRBD1
j_gene: TRBJ2-2
abundance: -
v_gene: TRBV6-1
CDR3nt: TGTGCCAGCAGTGCTTCGGGGACAGTCTACACCGGGGAGCTGTTTTTT
CDR3aa: CASSASGTVYTGELFF

d_gene: -
j_gene: TRBJ2-7
abundance: -
v_gene: TRBV5-1
CDR3nt: TGCGCCAGCAGCTTGGCAGCAGATCTCTACGAGCAGTACTTC
CDR3aa: CASSLAADLYEQYF

d_gene: -
j_gene: TRBJ1-4
abundance: -
v_gene: TRBV6-5
CDR3nt: TGTGCCAGCAGCTTCCAGGGACGGACTAATGAAAAACTGTTTTTT
CDR3aa: CASSFQGRTNEKLFF

d_gene: -
j_gene: TRBJ2-5
abundance: -
v_gene: TRBV5-1
CDR3nt: TGCGCCAGCAGCTTGGCCCCCCCAGAGACCCAGTACTTC
CDR3aa: CASSLAPPETQYF

d_gene: -
j_gene: TRBJ1-1
abundance: few
v_gene: TRBV5-4
CDR3nt: TGTGCCAGCAGCCGGGACGGCCCCCAGAACACTGAAGCTTTCTTT
CDR3aa: CASSRDGPQNTEAFF

d_gene: -
j_gene: TRBJ1-3
abundance: once
v_gene: TRBV9
CDR3nt: TGTGCCAGCAGCCCGGACAGCGTCTCTGGAAACACCATATATTTT
CDR3aa: CASSPDSVSGNTIYF

d_gene: TRBD1
j_gene: TRBJ1-5
abundance: -
v_gene: TRBV9
CDR3nt: TGTGCCAGCAGCGTAGATTGGGACAGGGCTCAGCCCCAGCATTTT
CDR3aa: CASSVDWDRAQPQHF

d_gene: TRBD1
j_gene: TRBJ2-7
abundance: once
v_gene: TRBV4-1
CDR3nt: TGCGCCAGCAGCCTCGCCTCGGGACAGGGGGTTGGCGAGCAGTACTTC
CDR3aa: CASSLASGQGVGEQYF

d_gene: -
j_gene: TRBJ2-1
abundance: -
v_gene: TRBV9
CDR3nt: TGTGCCAGCAGCGTAGAGTGGCTGTTGGGGAATGAGCAGTTCTTC
CDR3aa: CASSVEWLLGNEQFF

d_gene: -
j_gene: TRBJ2-3
abundance: -
v_gene: TRBV29-1
CDR3nt: TGCAGCGTTGCGGGGGGCACAGATACGCAGTATTTT
CDR3aa: CSVAGGTDTQYF

d_gene: -
j_gene: TRBJ1-1
abundance: few
v_gene: TRBV30
CDR3nt: TGTGCCTGGAGTGTACGAGGGGAAGCTTTCTTT
CDR3aa: CAWSVRGEAFF